The rows below give T cell receptor beta chains drawn from one sample of a study of T cells after yellow fever vaccination. TCRdb ran MiXCR on the 5' RACE reads and lists one entry per CDR3 protein. The profile shows 550,000 to 750,000 distinct CDR3 sequences, approximately 13% of them singletons. Sequencing used PBMCs, obtained on the day of the yellow fever booster vaccination. These receptors were collected from a man in his thirties or forties who received the YFV17D yellow fever vaccine. CDR3s include the opening cysteine and the closing phenylalanine or tryptophan. Fields, in order: CDR3 DNA, CDR3 protein, V gene, clone size, D gene, J gene. D genes are given only for firm matches. Size is stated for part of the rows, as once, few or many counts, or as a class when the clone is expanded.

CDR3nt: TGTGCCAGCAGCCAAGCTTGGGGCGGGAATGAGCAGTTCTTC
CDR3aa: CASSQAWGGNEQFF
v_gene: TRBV14
abundance: few
d_gene: .
j_gene: TRBJ2-1

CDR3nt: TGTGCCAGCCGTACTGCGGGACAAGACACAGATACGCAGTATTTT
CDR3aa: CASRTAGQDTDTQYF
v_gene: TRBV27
abundance: few
d_gene: .
j_gene: TRBJ2-3

CDR3nt: TGTGCCAGCAGCTTAGAACAGGGGGGGGACTACGAGCAGTACTTC
CDR3aa: CASSLEQGGDYEQYF
v_gene: TRBV7-9
abundance: .
d_gene: .
j_gene: TRBJ2-7

CDR3nt: TGCAGTGCTAGAGCCCTACTAGCGGGGGACGCGAACACCGGGGAGCTGTTTTTT
CDR3aa: CSARALLAGDANTGELFF
v_gene: TRBV20-1
abundance: .
d_gene: TRBD2
j_gene: TRBJ2-2

CDR3nt: TGTGCCAGCAGCCTCAGGGTCGGGGAGCTGTTTTTT
CDR3aa: CASSLRVGELFF
v_gene: TRBV12-3/TRBV12-4
abundance: many
d_gene: .
j_gene: TRBJ2-2

CDR3nt: TGCGCCAGCAGCTTGGGTAGGCTAGCGGGGTCCTACAATGAGCAGTTCTTC
CDR3aa: CASSLGRLAGSYNEQFF
v_gene: TRBV5-1
abundance: few
d_gene: TRBD2
j_gene: TRBJ2-1

CDR3nt: TGTGCCACCAGCAGAGCTCCTGGGACTGAGAGCTCCTACAATGAGCAGTTCTTC
CDR3aa: CATSRAPGTESSYNEQFF
v_gene: TRBV15
abundance: few
d_gene: .
j_gene: TRBJ2-1

CDR3nt: TGTGCCAGCAGTTACCGGGACACTTGGTTCAAAACCCAGTACTTC
CDR3aa: CASSYRDTWFKTQYF
v_gene: TRBV6-5
abundance: .
d_gene: .
j_gene: TRBJ2-5

CDR3nt: TGTGCCACCAGTGATGGGCGGTACGAGCAGTACTTC
CDR3aa: CATSDGRYEQYF
v_gene: TRBV24-1
abundance: few
d_gene: .
j_gene: TRBJ2-7

CDR3nt: TGTGCCAGCAGGCCGAATTTACCTACCTCTGGAAACACCATATATTTT
CDR3aa: CASRPNLPTSGNTIYF
v_gene: TRBV6-1
abundance: .
d_gene: .
j_gene: TRBJ1-3

CDR3nt: TGTGCCAGCAGCTGGGTGAGGGGATGGGATGAGCAGTTCTTC
CDR3aa: CASSWVRGWDEQFF
v_gene: TRBV5-8
abundance: few
d_gene: .
j_gene: TRBJ2-1

CDR3nt: TGTGCCAGCTCACCACCGTCTATAGCTAATGAAAAACTGTTTTTT
CDR3aa: CASSPPSIANEKLFF
v_gene: TRBV18
abundance: .
d_gene: .
j_gene: TRBJ1-4

CDR3nt: TGCGCCAGCAGCTTACTGCGGGTAACAGATACGCAGTATTTT
CDR3aa: CASSLLRVTDTQYF
v_gene: TRBV5-1
abundance: once
d_gene: .
j_gene: TRBJ2-3

CDR3nt: TGTGCCAGCAGCTTAGCTCCCGGGACAACTGGTGAGCAGTTCTTC
CDR3aa: CASSLAPGTTGEQFF
v_gene: TRBV7-7
abundance: many
d_gene: .
j_gene: TRBJ2-1

CDR3nt: TGTGCTAGCAGCGCAGGGTACACCGGGGAGCTGTTTTTT
CDR3aa: CASSAGYTGELFF
v_gene: TRBV7-7
abundance: .
d_gene: .
j_gene: TRBJ2-2

CDR3nt: TGCAGCGTTGATAGTGCGGGAGGGCCTACGGATGAGCAGTTCTTC
CDR3aa: CSVDSAGGPTDEQFF
v_gene: TRBV29-1
abundance: few
d_gene: TRBD2
j_gene: TRBJ2-1

CDR3nt: TGCGCCAGCAGCTTAGGAGATGCGTACGAGCAGTACTTC
CDR3aa: CASSLGDAYEQYF
v_gene: TRBV5-1
abundance: few
d_gene: .
j_gene: TRBJ2-7

CDR3nt: TGTGCCAGCCTGGGACTAGCGGGAGCTAAGGTCTACGAGCAGTACTTC
CDR3aa: CASLGLAGAKVYEQYF
v_gene: TRBV27
abundance: few
d_gene: TRBD2
j_gene: TRBJ2-7

CDR3nt: TGTGCCAGCAACCTTCTAGAGGGAGGGAAGGAGCAGTTCTTC
CDR3aa: CASNLLEGGKEQFF
v_gene: TRBV6-2/TRBV6-3
abundance: few
d_gene: TRBD2
j_gene: TRBJ2-1

CDR3nt: TGTGCCAGCAGCCAATCCCGGTCCAGGGCTAATGAGCAGTTCTTC
CDR3aa: CASSQSRSRANEQFF
v_gene: TRBV16
abundance: .
d_gene: .
j_gene: TRBJ2-1

CDR3nt: TGCGCCAGCAGTTCGGACATAAGCACAGATACGCAGTATTTT
CDR3aa: CASSSDISTDTQYF
v_gene: TRBV5-1
abundance: few
d_gene: .
j_gene: TRBJ2-3

CDR3nt: TGTGCCAGCAGCCCGGGGCCCCCGGGTTCCCAGTACTTC
CDR3aa: CASSPGPPGSQYF
v_gene: TRBV7-2
abundance: .
d_gene: .
j_gene: TRBJ2-5

CDR3nt: TGTGCCAGCAACCGACAGGGGGACATTCAGTACTTC
CDR3aa: CASNRQGDIQYF
v_gene: TRBV7-2
abundance: few
d_gene: TRBD1
j_gene: TRBJ2-4

CDR3nt: TGCGCCAGCAGCCGGAGGTTGGGCCAAGGAACAGAGACCCAGTACTTC
CDR3aa: CASSRRLGQGTETQYF
v_gene: TRBV5-1
abundance: few
d_gene: .
j_gene: TRBJ2-5